This T cell receptor (beta chain) was sequenced during a study of blood T cell repertoires in COVID-19. The CDR3 has 14 residues. With 7 bases removed from V and 4 bases from J, the gap between germline ends came to 14 bases. Germline loops: CDR1 MNHEY, CDR2 SVGAGI. Authors' data handling: Researchers report that nucleated cell counts were estimated from reference gene primer amplification. Assay used: immunoSEQ multiplex PCR; TCRdb lists only in-frame clones, some missing. V and J calls plus clone size are reproduced from that table; the DNA served to infer D and trimming. This table holds 80,000 to 100,000 clones, around nine tenths found once.

This sequence originates from a man aged 50 to 60 with COVID-19, enrolled during active disease. Sample: peripheral blood. The V call is TRBV6-5, the J call TRBJ1-5, with a possible D match to TRBD1 (5 bases). This chain's CDR3 is CASKGLGGNQPQHF. The CDR3 region has the DNA TGTGCCAGCAAGGGACTGGGCGGGAATCAGCCCCAGCATTTT.